These 18 T cell receptor beta chains were all obtained from the same sample, sequenced in a study of blood T cells in healthy people across ages. The use of a sample-barcoded 5' primer and a J-beta primer mix characterized a second PCR of about 7 to 12 cycles. TCRdb reanalysed the 5' RACE reads using MiXCR and keeps one entry per CDR3 protein. In the table there are about 800,000 distinct CDR3 sequences, 20% to 25% of which are singletons. These same records also appear under a second study, on T cells of mothers and their children.

Sequencing input: blood. Receptors were obtained from a boy aged 5 to 17 in good health.

V and J are TRBV6-7 and TRBJ2-7; 9 positions agree with TRBD2. TRBV6-7 is an open reading frame, and its role is uncertain. This CDR3 spans 16 amino acids. The ends lost 0 bases at V and 6 bases at J; junction bases unmatched: 9. The CDR3 bases are TGTGCCAGCAGTTACTCTAGCGGGGGACGTTACCGCGAGCAGTACTTC. Amino acids: CASSYSSGGRYREQYF.

This clonotype was seen a few times. The chain is built from TRBV21-1 and TRBJ2-4; the D segment call TRBD1 is taken from the table without a DNA check. TRBV21-1 is classified as a pseudogene. This CDR3 has 16 amino acids. Written as DNA, the CDR3 is TGTGCCAGCAGCAAAGGGGCGAAGGGGTTGGCAAACATTCAGTACTTC. Translating it yields CASSKGAKGLANIQYF.

The J gene is TRBJ2-5, the V gene TRBV29-1; possibly TRBD1 for D (5 bases). V was shortened by 4 bases and J by 5 bases, with 8 bases between the two germline ends. The length of the CDR3 is 11 residues. The V gene's germline CDR1 is SQVTM and CDR2 ANQGSEA. CDR3 sequence (DNA): TGCAGCGTTGCAGGGCGGGAGACCCAGTACTTC. Its translation: CSVAGRETQYF.

The CDR3 sequence is CASSVSGTSGRGEQFF. DNA for the CDR3: TGTGCCAGCAGCGTTTCCGGGACTAGCGGGAGAGGTGAGCAGTTCTTC. The V gene is TRBV7-2, the J gene TRBJ2-5; 14 nucleotides agree with TRBD2. TRBJ2-1 explains the end of the DNA better; the J call may be wrong. The CDR3 totals 16 residues. Germline loops: CDR1 SGHTA, CDR2 FQGNSA.

This clonotype was counted only a few times. The chain employs TRBV5-1 and TRBJ1-1; D perhaps matches TRBD1 (6 bases). There are 14 residues in the CDR3. V lost 4 bases, J lost 1 base, and 11 bases lay in between. Germline CDR1 reads SGHRS; CDR2 reads YFSETQ. This CDR3 reads CASSQGTTNTEAFF. In DNA, the CDR3 is TGCGCCAGCAGCCAGGGGACCACGAACACTGAAGCTTTCTTT.

J is TRBJ1-3 and V is TRBV12-3 or TRBV12-4; D uncertain. The V end lost 4 bases, the J end lost 3 bases, and 13 bases lay between the germline ends. This CDR3 comprises 15 residues. In DNA form, the CDR3 reads TGTGCCAGCAGTTCCTACGGGCAGCTTGGAAACACCATATATTTT. This encodes CASSSYGQLGNTIYF.

This clonotype was found a few times. The chain carries TRBV6-1 and TRBJ2-5; 12 bases are shared with TRBD1. This CDR3 region has 16 residues. CDR1 is MNHNS, CDR2 SASEGT, per germline. Trimming took 3 bases from V and 5 from J; bases not matched to a gene: 7. The CDR3 spells CASSDRDRGPRETQYF. DNA of the CDR3: TGTGCCAGCAGTGACCGGGACAGGGGGCCCAGGGAGACCCAGTACTTC.

V and J are TRBV7-8 and TRBJ1-2; D is ambiguous. There are 14 residues in the CDR3. V lost 0 bases and J lost 8, with 13 bases in between. CDR1 is SGHVS and CDR2 is FQNEAQ in the germline V gene. The CDR3 region is CASSLAAAPGGYTF. The CDR3 DNA follows: TGTGCCAGCAGCTTAGCCGCGGCTCCTGGAGGCTACACCTTC.

A few counts support this clonotype. The chain employs TRBV24-1 and TRBJ2-3; D not resolved. Germline lookup yields CDR1 KGHDR and CDR2 SFDVKD. Deletions cut 7 bases from V and 0 bases from J, with 4 bases between. The CDR3 runs to 12 residues. The CDR3 loop is CATRNSTDTQYF. The CDR3 coding sequence is TGTGCCACCAGGAACAGCACAGATACGCAGTATTTT.

This clonotype was counted a few times. This chain connects TRBV7-2 to TRBJ2-2, with 7 positions matching TRBD1. The germline V gene has CDR1 SGHTA and CDR2 FQGNSA. Trimming removed 6 bases from V and 4 bases from J; junction bases left unmatched: 5. The CDR3 is 14 residues long. The CDR3 is CASRMTGSTGELFF. The DNA for the CDR3 is TGTGCCAGCAGAATGACAGGGAGCACCGGGGAGCTGTTTTTT.

The table lists this clonotype with a count of one. The CDR3 DNA reads TGTGCCAGTAGTATAGGGTTCATTGGAGGTCAAGGACTGGATGGCTACACCTTC. Encoded protein: CASSIGFIGGQGLDGYTF. The chain recombines TRBV19 with TRBJ1-2; no clear D. The CDR3 consists of 18 residues. V was shortened by 1 base and J by 6 bases, with 24 bases between the two germline ends. Germline V gene lookup returns CDR1 LNHDA and CDR2 SQIVND (reference sequence).

A few counts support this clonotype. V is TRBV7-2 and J is TRBJ2-7; 8 positions agree with TRBD2. V dropped 5 bases and J dropped 3; count of bases not matched to a gene: 3. Germline loops: CDR1 SGHTA, CDR2 FQGNSA. The CDR3 has 13 residues. In nucleotides, the CDR3 is TGTGCCAGCAGCCAAACTAGCGGCTACGAGCAGTACTTC. Encoded protein: CASSQTSGYEQYF.

The V gene is TRBV6-6, the J gene TRBJ2-2; D possibly corresponds to TRBD2 (6 bases). Trimming removed 0 bases at V and 4 bases at J, with 12 bases between. The germline gives CDR1 MNHNY, CDR2 SVGAGI (reference sequence). The CDR3 has 16 amino acids. In nucleotides, the CDR3 is TGTGCCAGCAGTTACTCCCCGGAGGGAGGCACCGGGGAGCTGTTTTTT. Translated, it gives CASSYSPEGGTGELFF.

This clonotype has only a few counts. The V call is TRBV20-1, the J call TRBJ2-3, with a tentative D call TRBD1 (5 bases). CDR1 and CDR2 from the germline V gene are DFQATT and SNEGSKA (reference sequence). V was pared by 3 bases and J by 7 bases, with 11 bases between. This CDR3 is built from 12 residues. The CDR3 loop is CSASNKGNTQYF. CDR3 bases: TGCAGTGCTAGTAATAAGGGGAATACGCAGTATTTT.

In its sample, this clonotype was seen a few times. The CDR3 here is CSARDPSGRAGGQETQYF. The CDR3 DNA reads as TGCAGTGCTAGAGATCCTAGCGGGAGGGCCGGAGGGCAAGAGACCCAGTACTTC. This chain connects TRBV20-1 to TRBJ2-5; 12 bases are shared with TRBD2. The CDR3 spans 18 residues. In germline, CDR1 is DFQATT, CDR2 SNEGSKA (reference sequence). V lost 0 bases to trimming and J lost 2 bases; unmatched junction nucleotides: 10.

This clonotype was counted ten times or more. V gene TRBV28 combines with J gene TRBJ1-2; 8 bases align to TRBD1. The germline CDR1 and CDR2 sequences are MDHEN and SYDVKM. The CDR3 spans 15 residues. The V gene end was trimmed by 4 bases and the J gene end by 4 bases; junction bases not matched to a gene: 8. This CDR3 reads CASSSSGQASYGYTF. The CDR3 coding sequence is TGTGCCAGCAGTTCGTCGGGACAGGCCAGCTATGGCTACACCTTC.

The gene calls are TRBV7-2 and TRBJ1-6; possible D gene TRBD1, 5 bases. Germline V gene sequence: CDR1 SGHTA, CDR2 FQGNSA. This CDR3 has 15 amino acids. Trimming took 5 bases from V and 12 from J, leaving 20 bases between them. The CDR3, as DNA: TGTGCCAGCAGCCTCCTACATGGGGATCAGGGACCCCTCCACTTT. Translated, it gives CASSLLHGDQGPLHF.

The chain employs TRBV28 and TRBJ1-4, with 8 bases aligning to TRBD1. Germline V gene lookup returns CDR1 MDHEN and CDR2 SYDVKM. This CDR3 spans 14 amino acids. V was clipped by 6 bases and J by 4 bases; unmatched bases: 4. CDR3 residues: CASSPDRVNEKLFF. The CDR3 DNA is TGTGCCAGCAGCCCGGACAGGGTTAATGAAAAACTGTTTTTT. Filled out from reference TRBV28 and TRBJ1-4, the complete variable domain reads DVKVTQSSRYLVKRTGEKVFLECVQDMDHENMFWYRQDPGLGLRLIYFSYDVKMKEKGDIPEGYSVSREKKERFSLILESASTNQTSMYLCASSPDRVNEKLFFGSGTQLSVL.